The sequence of this T cell receptor (beta chain) was determined in a study of T cell repertoires and HLA-DP antigens. This CDR3 has 15 residues. Germline lookup yields CDR1 SGHTS and CDR2 YDEGEE. V lost 0 bases and J lost 0, with 9 bases in between. For this clone: Antigen unknown.

Deep-resolution sequencing targeted about 200,000 T cell genomes in pre-culture CD4+ samples. TCRdb's copy holds only in-frame clones and misses some; the assay was immunoSEQ multiplex PCR. The sample comprises around 90,000 clones, about nine tenths of which are singletons, and 1.7% rests with the top ten. The J gene is TRBJ1-1, the V gene TRBV5-8; D gene ambiguous. Sequenced: CD4+ T cells from PBMCs. The origin of this receptor is a man aged 50-59 years in good health and CMV-seronegative. The CDR3 DNA reads TGTGCCAGCAGCTTGGTTCTGGGGATGAACACTGAAGCTTTCTTT. Protein: CASSLVLGMNTEAFF.